The present T cell receptor beta chain was sequenced within a study of blood T cell repertoires in COVID-19. On the study more broadly: The samples span acute and convalescent COVID-19 from the United States, Italy and Spain. PBMCs, B-cell-depleted T cells, or T cells were the source of the cDNA or gDNA that made up the material.

Authors' methods: Reference gene primers were amplified, and this amplification served to estimate nucleated cell counts. Sequencing used immunoSEQ multiplex PCR; TCRdb keeps in-frame clones, though not all of them. D and trimming come from the DNA, and the V and J calls and clone size come from that table. This repertoire shows around 72,000 clones, over 65% found once; its top ten account for 15% to 20%. This clone showed up just a few times. Sequenced sample: peripheral blood. This TCR was recovered from a woman aged 80 or over with acute or convalescent COVID-19.

CDR3 residues: CASSLVGVTGGYTF. Here the CDR3 DNA reads TGTGCCAGCAGCTTGGTCGGGGTAACGGGTGGCTACACCTTC. This sequence joins TRBV5-4 and TRBJ1-2; the D is unclear. V was shortened by 0 bases and J by 7 bases, with 13 bases between the two germline ends. Germline CDR1 is SGHNT and CDR2 is YYREEE (reference sequence). The CDR3 is 14 amino acids.